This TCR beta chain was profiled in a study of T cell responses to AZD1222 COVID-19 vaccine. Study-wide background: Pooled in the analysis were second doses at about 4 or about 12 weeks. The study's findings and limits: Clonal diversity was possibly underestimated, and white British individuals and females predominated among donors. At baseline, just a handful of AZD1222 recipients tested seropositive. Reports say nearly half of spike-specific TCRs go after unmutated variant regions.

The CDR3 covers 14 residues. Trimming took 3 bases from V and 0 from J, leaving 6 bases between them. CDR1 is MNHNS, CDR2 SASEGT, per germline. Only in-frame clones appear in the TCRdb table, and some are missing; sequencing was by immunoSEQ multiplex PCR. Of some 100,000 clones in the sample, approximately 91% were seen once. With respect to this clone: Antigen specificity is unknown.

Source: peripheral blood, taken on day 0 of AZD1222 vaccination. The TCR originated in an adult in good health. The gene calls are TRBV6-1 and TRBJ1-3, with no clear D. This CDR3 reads CASSDQPSGNTIYF. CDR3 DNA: TGTGCCAGCAGTGATCAGCCCTCTGGAAACACCATATATTTT.